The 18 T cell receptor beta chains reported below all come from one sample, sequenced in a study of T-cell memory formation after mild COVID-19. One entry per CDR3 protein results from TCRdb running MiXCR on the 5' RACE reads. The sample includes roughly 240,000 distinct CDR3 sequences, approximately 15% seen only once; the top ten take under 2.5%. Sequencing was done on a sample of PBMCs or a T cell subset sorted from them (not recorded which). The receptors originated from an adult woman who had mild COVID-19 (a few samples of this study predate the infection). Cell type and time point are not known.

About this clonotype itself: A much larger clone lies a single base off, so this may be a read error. For the CDR3, the DNA is TGCTCCAGCAGCATAACGACAGGGATCGCGTACAATGAGCAGTTCTTC. Translated: CSSSITTGIAYNEQFF. The chain is built from TRBV5-1 and TRBJ2-1; 7 nucleotides agree with TRBD1. Germline V gives CDR1 SGHRS, CDR2 YFSETQ. CDR3 length equals 16 residues.

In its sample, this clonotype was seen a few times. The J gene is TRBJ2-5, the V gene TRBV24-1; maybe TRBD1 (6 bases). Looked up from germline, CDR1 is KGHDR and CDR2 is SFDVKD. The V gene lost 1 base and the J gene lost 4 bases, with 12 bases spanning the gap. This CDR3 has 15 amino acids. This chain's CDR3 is CATSDLGLGGETQYF. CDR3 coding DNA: TGTGCCACCAGTGATTTAGGGCTAGGGGGAGAGACCCAGTACTTC.

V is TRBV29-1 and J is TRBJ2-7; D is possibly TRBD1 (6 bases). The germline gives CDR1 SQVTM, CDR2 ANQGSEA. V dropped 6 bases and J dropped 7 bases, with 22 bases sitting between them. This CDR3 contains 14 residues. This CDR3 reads CSVARTALQGEQYF. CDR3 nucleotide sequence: TGCAGCGTGGCGCGGACAGCGCTCCAGGGGGAGCAGTACTTC.

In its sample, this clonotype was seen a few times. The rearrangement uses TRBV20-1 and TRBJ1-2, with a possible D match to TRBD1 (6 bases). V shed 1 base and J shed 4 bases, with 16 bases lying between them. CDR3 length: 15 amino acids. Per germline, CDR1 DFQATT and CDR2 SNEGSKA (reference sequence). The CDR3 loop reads CSARASLGGRYGYTF. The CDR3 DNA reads TGCAGTGCTAGAGCGTCCCTTGGGGGCCGCTATGGCTACACCTTC.

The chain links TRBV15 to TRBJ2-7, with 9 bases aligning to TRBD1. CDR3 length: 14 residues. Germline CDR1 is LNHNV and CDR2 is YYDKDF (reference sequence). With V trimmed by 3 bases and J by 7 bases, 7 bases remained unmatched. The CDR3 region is CATSSDRGLGEQYF. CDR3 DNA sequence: TGTGCCACCAGCAGTGACAGGGGGTTAGGGGAGCAGTACTTC.

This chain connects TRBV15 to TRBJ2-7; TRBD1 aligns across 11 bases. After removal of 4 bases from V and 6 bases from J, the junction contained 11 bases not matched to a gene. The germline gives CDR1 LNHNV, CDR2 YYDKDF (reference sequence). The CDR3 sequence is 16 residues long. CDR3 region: CATSMPFGTGGREQYF. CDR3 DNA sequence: TGTGCCACCAGCATGCCTTTTGGGACAGGGGGGCGCGAGCAGTACTTC.

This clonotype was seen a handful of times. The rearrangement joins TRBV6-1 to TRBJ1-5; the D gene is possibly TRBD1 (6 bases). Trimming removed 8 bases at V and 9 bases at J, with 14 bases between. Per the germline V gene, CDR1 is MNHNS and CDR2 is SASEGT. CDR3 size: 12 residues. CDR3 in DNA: TGTGCCAGCGTGCAGGGGACGGGGCCCCAGCATTTT. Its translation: CASVQGTGPQHF.

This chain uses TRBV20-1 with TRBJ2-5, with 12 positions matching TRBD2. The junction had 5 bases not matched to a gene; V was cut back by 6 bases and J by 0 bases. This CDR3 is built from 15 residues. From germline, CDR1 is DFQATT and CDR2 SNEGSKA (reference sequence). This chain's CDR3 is CSATSGGSYQETQYF. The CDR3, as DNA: TGCAGTGCGACTAGCGGGGGCTCGTACCAAGAGACCCAGTACTTC.

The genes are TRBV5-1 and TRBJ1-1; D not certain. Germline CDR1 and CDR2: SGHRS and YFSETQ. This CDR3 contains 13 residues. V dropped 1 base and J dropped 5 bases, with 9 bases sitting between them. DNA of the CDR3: TGCGCCAGCAGCTTGACTCAAGGGACTGAAGCTTTCTTT. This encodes CASSLTQGTEAFF.

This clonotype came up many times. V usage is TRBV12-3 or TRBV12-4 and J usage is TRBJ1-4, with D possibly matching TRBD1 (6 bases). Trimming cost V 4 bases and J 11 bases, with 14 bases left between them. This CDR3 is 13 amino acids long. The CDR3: CASSSDSLSKLFF. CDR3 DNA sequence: TGTGCCAGCAGTTCGGACAGTTTATCGAAACTGTTTTTT.

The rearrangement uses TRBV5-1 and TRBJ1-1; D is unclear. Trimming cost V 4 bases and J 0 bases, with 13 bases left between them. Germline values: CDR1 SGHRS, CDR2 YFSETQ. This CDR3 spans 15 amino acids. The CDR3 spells CASSLSSRMNTEAFF. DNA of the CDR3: TGCGCCAGCAGCCTGTCGTCCCGGATGAACACTGAAGCTTTCTTT. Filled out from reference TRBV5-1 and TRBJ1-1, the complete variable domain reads KAGVTQTPRYLIKTRGQQVTLSCSPISGHRSVSWYQQTPGQGLQFLFEYFSETQRNKGNFPGRFSGRQFSNSRSEMNVSTLELGDSALYLCASSLSSRMNTEAFFGQGTRLTVV.

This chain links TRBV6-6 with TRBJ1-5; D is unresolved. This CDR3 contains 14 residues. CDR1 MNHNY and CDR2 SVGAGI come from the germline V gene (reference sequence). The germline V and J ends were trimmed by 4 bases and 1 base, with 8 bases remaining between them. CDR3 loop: CASSSLDSNQPQHF. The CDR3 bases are TGTGCCAGCAGTTCTCTCGACAGCAATCAGCCCCAGCATTTT.

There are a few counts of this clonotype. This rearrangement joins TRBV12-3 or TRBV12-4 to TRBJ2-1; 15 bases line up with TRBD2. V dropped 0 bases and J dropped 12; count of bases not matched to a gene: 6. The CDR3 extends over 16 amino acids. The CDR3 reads CASSLAGTSGGSGQFF. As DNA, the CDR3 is TGTGCCAGCAGTTTAGCTGGGACTAGCGGGGGGTCAGGGCAGTTCTTC.

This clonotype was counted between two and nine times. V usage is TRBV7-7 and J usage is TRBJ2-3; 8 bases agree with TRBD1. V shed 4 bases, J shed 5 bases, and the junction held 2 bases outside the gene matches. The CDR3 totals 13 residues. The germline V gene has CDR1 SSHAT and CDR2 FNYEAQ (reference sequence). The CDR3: CASSSDRGDTQYF. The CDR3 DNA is TGTGCCAGCAGCTCCGACAGGGGAGATACGCAGTATTTT.

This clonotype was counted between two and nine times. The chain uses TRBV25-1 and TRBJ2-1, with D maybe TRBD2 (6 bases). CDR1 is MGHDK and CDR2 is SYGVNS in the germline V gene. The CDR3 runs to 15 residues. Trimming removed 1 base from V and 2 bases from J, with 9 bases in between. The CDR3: CASSELAGPYNEQFF. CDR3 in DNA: TGTGCCAGCAGTGAATTGGCGGGACCCTACAATGAGCAGTTCTTC.

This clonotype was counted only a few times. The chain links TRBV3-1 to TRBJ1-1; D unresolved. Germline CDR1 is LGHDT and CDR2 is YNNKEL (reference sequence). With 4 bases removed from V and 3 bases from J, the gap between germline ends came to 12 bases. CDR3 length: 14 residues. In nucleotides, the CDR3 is TGTGCCAGCAGCCCCCCACTTGTGCACACTGAAGCTTTCTTT. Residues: CASSPPLVHTEAFF.

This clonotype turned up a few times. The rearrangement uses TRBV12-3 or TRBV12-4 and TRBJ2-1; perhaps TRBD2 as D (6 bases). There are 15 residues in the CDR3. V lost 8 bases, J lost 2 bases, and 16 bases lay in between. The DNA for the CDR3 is TGTGCCAGCTCCTGGGGGGACTCCACCTACAATGAGCAGTTCTTC. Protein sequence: CASSWGDSTYNEQFF.

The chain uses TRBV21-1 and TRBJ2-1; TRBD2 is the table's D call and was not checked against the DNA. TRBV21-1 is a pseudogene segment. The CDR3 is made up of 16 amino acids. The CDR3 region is CASSKLTSGRIDEQFF. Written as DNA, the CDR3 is TGTGCCAGCAGCAAATTGACTAGCGGGAGAATCGATGAGCAGTTCTTC.